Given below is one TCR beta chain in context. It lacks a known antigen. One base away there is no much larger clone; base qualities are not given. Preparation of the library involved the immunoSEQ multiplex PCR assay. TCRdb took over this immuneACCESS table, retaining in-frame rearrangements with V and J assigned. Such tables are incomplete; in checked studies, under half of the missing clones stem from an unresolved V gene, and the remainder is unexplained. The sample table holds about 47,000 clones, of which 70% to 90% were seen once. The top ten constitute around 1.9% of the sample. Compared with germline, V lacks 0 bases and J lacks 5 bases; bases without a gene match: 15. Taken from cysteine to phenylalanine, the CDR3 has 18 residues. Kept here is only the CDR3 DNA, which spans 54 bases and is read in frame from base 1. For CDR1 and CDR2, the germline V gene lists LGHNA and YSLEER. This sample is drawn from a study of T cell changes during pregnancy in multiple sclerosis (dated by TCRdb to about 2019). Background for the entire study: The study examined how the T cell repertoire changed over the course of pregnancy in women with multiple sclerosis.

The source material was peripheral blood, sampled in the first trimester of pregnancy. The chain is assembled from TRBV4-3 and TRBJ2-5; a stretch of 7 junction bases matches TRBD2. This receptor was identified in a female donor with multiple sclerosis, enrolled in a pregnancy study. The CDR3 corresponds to CASSQEGSTSWVGETQYF. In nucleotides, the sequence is TGCGCCAGCAGCCAAGAAGGGTCGACTAGCTGGGTTGGGGAGACCCAGTACTTC.